This entry describes one T cell receptor (beta chain). Its antigen remains unknown. The data belong to a study of response to subunit inactivated influenza vaccine. Germline V CDR1 and CDR2: SQVTM, ANQGSEA. Trimming cost V 4 bases and J 8 bases, with 20 bases left between them. The CDR3 runs to 14 residues. TCRdb ran MiXCR on the RT-PCR reads and lists one entry per CDR3 protein. The repertoire has 300,000 to 350,000 distinct CDR3 sequences, 20% to 25% of them found once; the top ten carry roughly 10%. Whole-study results and caveats: The study's authors posited that every seasonal influenza vaccination enlists few new T cells.

The starting material was PBMCs from blood, obtained approximately 20 months after vaccination. The V gene is TRBV29-1, the J gene TRBJ1-2, with D maybe TRBD1 (5 bases). The source is a man aged 45-69 years who received an inactivated influenza vaccine. The CDR3 DNA reads TGCAGCGTTGGCGAGGGGACCCTTCTTGGGGGCTACACCTTC. This translates into CSVGEGTLLGGYTF.